This T cell receptor beta chain emerged from a study of graft-versus-host responses after intestinal transplantation. About the study: Every recipient underwent anti-thymocyte globulin induction, then tacrolimus and steroids for roughly 3 years. Study-wide results and limits: GvH clones were found in recipient marrow; some appeared first in ileum or blood.

The germline V gene encodes CDR1 MNHEY and CDR2 SMNVEV (reference sequence). This CDR3 region has 13 residues. Between the trimmed V and J ends, which lost 6 bases and 8 bases, there was a span of 11 bases. Remarks on this clone: Its antigen is unknown.

Assay: immunoSEQ multiplex PCR; the TCRdb copy retains only in-frame clones and omits some. The table includes tens of thousands of clones, about 90% detected once. The J gene is TRBJ1-6, the V gene TRBV27; D perhaps matches TRBD1 (5 bases). Source: unstimulated CD8+ T cells sorted from spleen or lymph node cells, taken before intestinal transplant. The TCR was taken from a human donor who received an intestinal transplant. CDR3 nucleotide sequence: TGTGCCAGCAGCCGGGACTTGTATTCACCCCTCCACTTT. It translates to CASSRDLYSPLHF.